This paragraph reports one T cell receptor beta chain. Its target is unknown. Two oligonucleotides, mixed equimolar, formed the beta constant-region primer covering TRBC1 and TRBC2. Four rounds of PCR amplified the ligated cDNA using nested alpha and beta constant-region primers plus SP2. TCRdb used MiXCR to reprocess the UMI-ligation and nested PCR reads, holding one entry per CDR3 protein. The sample includes approximately 150,000 distinct CDR3 sequences, roughly 20% seen only once; the top ten take 0.09% to 0.13%. The CDR3 runs to 14 residues. The germline gives CDR1 SQVTM, CDR2 ANQGSEA. The germline V and J ends were trimmed by 4 bases and 7 bases, with 17 bases remaining between them. This entry comes from a study of naive and memory T cell subsets. The study's findings and limits: In naive cells, over 95% of TCR sequences were seen only once. Possibly reflecting memory cells re-expressing CD45RA, a few larger clonotypes occurred in naive repertoires, especially CD8.

Sequences were obtained from naive CD4+ T cells from blood. The sequence was obtained from a human donor in good health. The chain is built from TRBV29-1 and TRBJ2-4, with D possibly TRBD2 on 7 matching bases. The CDR3 nucleotides are TGCAGCGTTGGGGAGGGGGGGGCTCATAACATTCAGTACTTC. Its protein product is CSVGEGGAHNIQYF.